These 17 T cell receptor beta chains were all obtained from the same sample, sequenced in a study of OX40 agonist ivuxolimab in advanced cancers. Clones were sequenced by immunoSEQ multiplex PCR, and TCRdb holds only the in-frame ones, with some missing. The sample includes 65,000 to 75,000 clones, roughly 80% of them seen just once. Sequenced material: CD4+ or CD8+ T cells sorted from blood, taken in a trial of the OX40 agonist ivuxolimab. The source is an adult with an advanced solid tumor such as melanoma, head and neck, liver or kidney cancer.

The V gene is TRBV19, the J gene TRBJ1-2; no definite D call. The CDR3 covers 12 residues. V was shortened by 10 bases and J by 5 bases, with 14 bases between the two germline ends. Germline V lookup: CDR1 LNHDA, CDR2 SQIVND (reference sequence). The CDR3 sequence is CATESGPYGYTF. The CDR3 nucleotides read TGTGCCACCGAATCAGGTCCATATGGCTACACCTTC.

This clone came up a few times. The V and J genes are TRBV2 and TRBJ1-2; perhaps TRBD1 as D (5 bases). Trimming pared 3 bases from V and 4 bases from J, leaving 9 bases between. The CDR3 is 13 residues long. Germline lookup yields CDR1 SNHLY and CDR2 FYNNEI. CDR3 sequence: CASSDDSPYGYTF. For the CDR3, the DNA is TGTGCCAGCAGTGACGACAGCCCCTATGGCTACACCTTC.

The rearrangement links TRBV28 to TRBJ1-6; D gene unclear. CDR1 and CDR2 from the germline V gene are MDHEN and SYDVKM. CDR3 length: 12 amino acids. Trimming removed 5 bases at V and 7 bases at J, with 6 bases between. The CDR3 region is CASSGVNSPLHF. The CDR3 nucleotides are TGTGCCAGCAGTGGAGTGAATTCACCCCTCCACTTT.

This clone came up a few times. The J gene is TRBJ2-3, the V gene TRBV5-1; TRBD2 aligns across 7 bases. Germline CDR1 reads SGHRS; CDR2 reads YFSETQ. V was pared by 5 bases and J by 1 base, with 4 bases of the junction left unmatched. CDR3 length equals 14 residues. The CDR3: CASRREFRTDTQYF. CDR3 sequence (DNA): TGCGCCAGCAGGCGGGAGTTTCGCACAGATACGCAGTATTTT.

This clone has more than one count but fewer than ten. V gene TRBV7-2 combines with J gene TRBJ2-3; 7 positions match TRBD2. V lost 1 base, J lost 1 base, and 2 bases stayed unmatched. The CDR3 spans 15 residues. The germline V gene encodes CDR1 SGHTA and CDR2 FQGNSA. This CDR3 is CASSLDTSGTDTQYF. Written as DNA, the CDR3 is TGTGCCAGCAGCTTAGATACTAGCGGCACAGATACGCAGTATTTT. Full variable domain (remainder filled in from reference TRBV7-2 and TRBJ2-3): GAGVSQSPSNKVTEKGKDVELRCDPISGHTALYWYRQSLGQGLEFLIYFQGNSAPDKSGLPSDRFSAERTGGSVSTLTIQRTQQEDSAVYLCASSLDTSGTDTQYFGPGTRLTVL.

About this clone itself: Other DNA sequences of this sample code for an identical CDR3. The chain couples TRBV28 to TRBJ1-2; TRBD1 agrees at 7 bases. The CDR3 sequence is 14 residues long. Germline lookup yields CDR1 MDHEN and CDR2 SYDVKM. Trimming cost V 3 bases and J 7 bases; bases outside gene matches: 8. CDR3 in amino acids: CASSLSRDSVGYTF. Here the CDR3 DNA reads TGTGCCAGCAGTTTGAGTAGGGACAGCGTTGGCTACACCTTC.

This clone has only one observation. The rearrangement links TRBV5-4 to TRBJ1-2, with 9 bases fitting TRBD1. From germline, CDR1 is SGHNT and CDR2 YYREEE (reference sequence). The CDR3 contains 16 residues. Losses at the gene ends were 4 bases for V and 4 bases for J; bases not matched to a gene: 11. The DNA for the CDR3 is TGTGCCAGCAGCCCAGAGACAGGGGGAGGAGTCTATGGCTACACCTTC. Protein sequence: CASSPETGGGVYGYTF.

The chain combines TRBV19 with TRBJ2-7; 7 nucleotides match TRBD1. The CDR3 is 15 residues long. The germline gives CDR1 LNHDA, CDR2 SQIVND (reference sequence). The junction had 9 bases not matched to a gene; V was cut back by 5 bases and J by 2 bases. CDR3 nucleotides: TGTGCCAGTAGTCGGGACAGTCCGCGACCCTACGAGCAGTACTTC. Encoded protein: CASSRDSPRPYEQYF.

In DNA, the CDR3 is TGTGCCAGCAGTCTGGACACGAACCTACACTACACCTTC. It yields the protein CASSLDTNLHYTF. J is TRBJ1-2 and V is TRBV5-4; weak D call: TRBD1 (5 bases). Trimming removed 5 bases from V and 10 bases from J, with 18 bases in between. Germline V gene sequence: CDR1 SGHNT, CDR2 YYREEE (reference sequence). There are 13 residues in the CDR3.

The genes are TRBV11-2 and TRBJ1-6; 7 bases line up with TRBD1. V shed 6 bases and J 7 bases; nucleotides not matched to a gene: 3. The CDR3 is 13 amino acids. The germline V gene encodes CDR1 SGHAT and CDR2 FQNNGV. This chain's CDR3 is CASRGTENSPLHF. As DNA, the CDR3 is TGTGCCAGCAGAGGGACAGAGAATTCACCCCTCCACTTT.

The chain links TRBV2 to TRBJ2-7; 11 bases are shared with TRBD2. The CDR3 consists of 15 residues. Per germline, CDR1 SNHLY and CDR2 FYNNEI. The V gene end was trimmed by 4 bases and the J gene end by 0 bases; junction bases not matched to a gene: 2. The CDR3: CASSAGLADSYEQYF. In nucleotides, the CDR3 is TGTGCCAGCAGTGCGGGACTAGCGGACTCCTACGAGCAGTACTTC.

V usage is TRBV6-1 and J usage is TRBJ1-2; a weak D match, TRBD1 (5 bases). Trimming removed 4 bases from V and 4 bases from J, with 16 bases in between. Per germline, CDR1 MNHNS and CDR2 SASEGT. The CDR3 loop spans 15 amino acids. The CDR3 spells CASSVSGRDLYGYTF. CDR3 coding DNA: TGTGCCAGCAGTGTATCTGGACGGGACCTCTATGGCTACACCTTC.

J is TRBJ2-2 and V is TRBV19; tentatively, D is TRBD1 (6 bases). V was trimmed by 5 bases and J by 7 bases, leaving 11 bases between them. CDR3 length equals 13 residues. CDR1 LNHDA and CDR2 SQIVND come from the germline V gene (reference sequence). Here the CDR3 reads CASSLSGDGELFF. DNA for the CDR3: TGTGCCAGTAGTTTGTCAGGGGACGGGGAGCTGTTTTTT.

The chain carries TRBV7-2 and TRBJ2-7; 13 bases fit TRBD2. The germline V gene encodes CDR1 SGHTA and CDR2 FQGNSA. This CDR3 spans 15 amino acids. The ends lost 5 bases at V and 3 bases at J; junction bases unmatched: 4. DNA of the CDR3: TGTGCCAGCAGCACCCGGACTAGCGGGAGCTACGAGCAGTACTTC. Residues: CASSTRTSGSYEQYF.

This chain uses TRBV28 with TRBJ2-5; D is unclear. Germline assignment: CDR1 MDHEN and CDR2 SYDVKM. CDR3 length: 14 residues. V was trimmed by 5 bases and J by 0 bases, leaving 10 bases between them. The CDR3: CASSPLQYQETQYF. In DNA, the CDR3 is TGTGCCAGCAGTCCGTTACAGTACCAAGAGACCCAGTACTTC.

This rearrangement joins TRBV19 to TRBJ2-3, with TRBD1 matching over 7 bases. Germline-derived CDR1 and CDR2 are LNHDA and SQIVND (reference sequence). Losses at the gene ends were 4 bases for V and 2 bases for J; bases not matched to a gene: 9. The length of the CDR3 is 16 residues. The CDR3 is CASSTGRQGPTDTQYF. CDR3 DNA: TGTGCCAGTAGTACTGGTCGACAGGGACCCACAGATACGCAGTATTTT.

The table lists this clone with a few counts. This sequence joins TRBV6-6 and TRBJ2-2, with no clear D. The CDR3 extends over 15 amino acids. The germline CDR1 and CDR2 sequences are MNHNY and SVGAGI (reference sequence). V was cut by 4 bases and J by 4 bases, with 13 bases left in between. DNA of the CDR3: TGTGCCAGCAGTTCCGGTCTGGGTGGCACCGGGGAGCTGTTTTTT. Its translation is CASSSGLGGTGELFF.